The clone carrying this TCR beta chain was counted ten times or more. Its specificity is not known. This record comes from a study of T-cell reconstitution after alpha-beta-depleted transplantation in children. Whole-study results and caveats: Expanded clones from the graft, numbering several hundred, reportedly supplied alpha-beta T cells about two months after transplant.

A library of TCRbeta sequences, prepared with unique molecular identifiers, was generated. Using its own MiXCR run on the PCR reads, TCRdb lists one record per CDR3 protein. The sample contains around 700,000 distinct CDR3 sequences, less than 15% of which appear only once. The clonotype originates from a girl aged 2 to 10 with congenital amegakaryocytic thrombocytopenia, due to receive a stem cell transplant. Sequenced here: PBMCs, sampled before TCRalphabeta/CD19-depleted stem cell transplant.

The chain's CDR3 is CASSLVGGQEYNEQFF. CDR3 nucleotides: TGTGCCAGCAGCTTAGTGGGAGGACAGGAATACAATGAGCAGTTCTTC. The genes are TRBV7-9 and TRBJ2-1; D possibly corresponds to TRBD1 (7 bases). This CDR3 is 16 amino acids long. The V and J ends lost 1 base and 4 bases respectively, with 14 bases between them. Germline assignment: CDR1 SEHNR and CDR2 FQNEAQ (reference sequence).